The sequence of this T cell receptor (beta chain) was determined in a study of T cell responses to AZD1222 COVID-19 vaccine. Findings of the study overall: Increased Spike-specific TCR breadth and depth were observed after two AZD1222 doses. Reports indicate that nearly half of spike-specific TCRs are directed at unmutated variant regions. Seropositivity was recorded at baseline in only a handful of AZD1222 recipients.

About this clone itself: Its antigen is still unknown.

Germline V CDR1 and CDR2: PRHDT, FYEKMQ (reference sequence). The V segment lost 2 bases and the J segment 3 bases; nucleotides outside the gene matches: 4. This CDR3 is built from 15 residues. Here immunoSEQ multiplex PCR was the method, and the copy in TCRdb shows in-frame clones only, minus some. The table lists about 120,000 clones, about 90% of them singletons, with roughly 1.6% in the top ten. The chain combines TRBV13 with TRBJ2-7, with 10 bases identical to TRBD2. The source of this sequence is an adult in good health. This specimen consisted of peripheral blood, obtained on day 0 of AZD1222 vaccination. CDR3 bases: TGTGCCAGCAGCTTATTGCTAGCGGGAGACTACGAGCAGTACTTC. This gives the protein CASSLLLAGDYEQYF.